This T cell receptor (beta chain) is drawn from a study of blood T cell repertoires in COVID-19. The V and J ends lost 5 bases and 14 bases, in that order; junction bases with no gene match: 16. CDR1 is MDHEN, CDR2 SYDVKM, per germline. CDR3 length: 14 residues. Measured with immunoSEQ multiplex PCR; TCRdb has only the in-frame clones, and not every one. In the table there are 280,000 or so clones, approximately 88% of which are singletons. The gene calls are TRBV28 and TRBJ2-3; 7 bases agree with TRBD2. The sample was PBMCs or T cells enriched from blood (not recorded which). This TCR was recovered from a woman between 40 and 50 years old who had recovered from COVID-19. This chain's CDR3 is CASSAPGTTRRRYF. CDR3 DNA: TGTGCCAGCAGTGCTCCAGGGACTACCCGTCGGCGGTATTTT.